This TCR beta chain was documented in a study of CD8+ T cells in alopecia areata (dated by TCRdb to the late 2010s). In the study overall: Treated patients were enrolled in an open-label pilot trial of oral tofacitinib at 5 to 10 mg twice daily for moderate-to-severe alopecia areata. Human TCRbeta sequencing covered scalp tissue and sorted CD4+ and CD8+ peripheral blood T cells from patchy and totalis/universalis alopecia areata patients and healthy controls. To study T cell clonal expansion in alopecia areata, the researchers applied high-throughput TCRbeta sequencing to both the C3H/HeJ mouse model and human patients. Scalp clonality was compared across normal scalp (n=4), patchy alopecia areata scalp (n=8), and alopecia totalis/universalis scalp (n=8). In treated patients, disease severity was measured using the SALT score, which gives the percentage of scalp surface area affected. Tofacitinib was given for 6 to 18 months, followed by 6 months of follow-up off drug to assess delayed response and recurrence. Tofacitinib-treated patients had biopsies at baseline and at 4 and 24 weeks of treatment, with a later scalp biopsy in several patients. The RNA source kit depended on sample type: the PAXgene miRNA kit for fixed scalp, the miRNeasy kit for PBMCs, and the RNeasy kit for mouse skin. immunoSEQ multiplex PCR using 35 Vbeta forward primers and 13 Jbeta reverse primers was used to amplify TCRbeta CDR3 regions.

Trimming costs V 5 bases and J 4 bases, and their ends lie 6 bases apart. Per the germline V gene (reference sequence), SEHNR is the CDR1 and FQNEAQ is the CDR2. Including the terminal cysteine and phenylalanine, the CDR3 comprises 12 residues. Left in the record is the CDR3 DNA by itself, 36 bases read in frame from the first base. The library was obtained by the immunoSEQ multiplex PCR assay. For TCR sequencing, RNA was extracted from every sample and reverse transcribed into cDNA to serve as template. SuperScript III was used for first-strand cDNA synthesis, primed with a 2:1 mix of oligo-dT and random hexamers. A synthetic immune receptor repertoire was used to measure amplification bias, and any remaining bias was corrected computationally. The authors' pipeline ran thus. Raw reads were preprocessed to remove errors, and CDR3 was defined according to IMGT conventions as the region from the conserved cysteine to phenylalanine. Clonality was computed as 1 minus the Shannon entropy, with the entropy normalized by log2 of the number of productive unique TCRs. Whether scalp clones were CD4 or CD8 was inferred by matching scalp TCRbeta sequences against CD4 and CD8 repertoires sorted from blood. TCRdb took this table from immuneACCESS and kept in-frame rearrangements with V and J called. Such tables lack part of the clones; where checked against another copy, unresolved V genes explain under half of the gap, and the rest is unexplained. V and J calls and clone size follow that table, whereas D and trimming were derived from the DNA. For this sample there are roughly 100,000 clones; roughly 64% appear just once. Of the sample, 15% to 17% is held by the ten largest clones.

This clone was seen a few times. There is no known antigen for this receptor. No base quality information exists; no much larger clone differs at one position. What the work shows at the level of the full study, not this receptor alone: Unlike mouse skin, where gammadelta T cells dominate, normal human skin contains resident alphabeta T cells that get sequenced too, which complicates analysis of the scalp TCR repertoire. Many expanded lesional clones were found to persist in scalp and blood during tofacitinib treatment, and relapse after treatment cessation may be partly explained by this persistence. With tofacitinib, both scalp clonality and the number of expanded CD8+ clones among the top 100 scalp clones went down significantly. Because the treated cohort was small and had only one nonresponder, larger studies are needed to examine links between baseline CD8+ expansion and response. Shared TCR sequences between patients were less evident than in mice, which may be partly attributable to HLA diversity in the patient population. Higher clonality and more expanded CD8+ clones were observed in lesional scalp than in normal scalp, particularly in alopecia totalis/universalis, a finding suggestive of antigenic drive.

The time point label, as the study defines it: about 4 weeks on oral tofacitinib. The treatment or condition label, read with the paper, signifies: oral pan-JAK inhibitor, 5-10 mg twice daily. Peripheral blood and lesional scalp punch biopsies were obtained from patients with alopecia areata. PBMCs were isolated by density centrifugation and stained for CD3, CD4 and CD8, after which CD4+ and CD8+ T cells were sorted on a FACSAria. The clonotype comes from a human donor with alopecia areata. Rearrangement joined TRBV7-9 to TRBJ1-3; a tentative D match to TRBD1 spans 6 bases. Material: CD8+ T cells sorted from blood, obtained at week 4, from a patient treated with tofacitinib. The sequenced DNA is TGTGCCAGCAGCGACAGGGGAAACACCATATATTTT. This gives the protein CASSDRGNTIYF. Where the CDR3 stops, the reference TRBV7-9 and TRBJ1-3 genes take over; the full variable domain is DTGVSQNPRHKITKRGQNVTFRCDPISEHNRLYWYRQTLGQGPEFLTYFQNEAQLEKSRLLSDRFSAERPKGSFSTLEIQRTEQGDSAMYLCASSDRGNTIYFGEGSWLTVV.